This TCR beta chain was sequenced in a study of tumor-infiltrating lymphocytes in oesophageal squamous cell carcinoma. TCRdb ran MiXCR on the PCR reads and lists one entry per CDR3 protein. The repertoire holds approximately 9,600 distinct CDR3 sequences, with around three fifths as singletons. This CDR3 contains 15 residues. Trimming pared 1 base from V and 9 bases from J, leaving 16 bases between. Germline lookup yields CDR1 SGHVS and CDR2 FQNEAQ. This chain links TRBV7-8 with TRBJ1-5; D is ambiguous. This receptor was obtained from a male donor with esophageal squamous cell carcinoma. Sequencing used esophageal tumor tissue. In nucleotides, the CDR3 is TGTGCCAGCAGCTTAGTGGAGGGCCAGAGGTGGCCCCAGCATTTT. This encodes CASSLVEGQRWPQHF.